This is a list of T cell receptor beta chains from one sample in a study of blood T cell repertoires in COVID-19. The data were produced by immunoSEQ multiplex PCR, yet TCRdb's version contains in-frame clones alone and is incomplete. The sample shows fewer than 300,000 clones, 70% to 90% of them seen only once. Sequenced: peripheral blood. The receptor set was obtained from a woman in her 50s with acute or convalescent COVID-19. CDR3s include the opening cysteine and the closing phenylalanine or tryptophan. A D gene is named only where the DNA matches it firmly. The size of a clone is reported for some rows only, either as once, few or many, or as a class for expanded clones.

TRBV29-1	-	-	TRBJ2-7	CSAQSPGLRSNEQYF	TGCAGCGCCCAAAGCCCCGGACTTCGTTCCAACGAGCAGTACTTC
TRBV27	-	-	TRBJ1-6	CASSLSPGSGNSPLHF	TGTGCCAGCAGTTTATCTCCAGGATCAGGAAATTCACCCCTCCACTTT
TRBV9	-	TRBD2	TRBJ2-5	CASTQAGGLQETQYF	TGTGCCAGCACCCAAGCGGGAGGCCTCCAAGAGACCCAGTACTTC
TRBV7-8	once	TRBD1	TRBJ2-5	CASSRGTGRETQYF	TGTGCCAGCAGCCGAGGGACAGGGAGGGAGACCCAGTACTTC
TRBV28	-	TRBD1	TRBJ2-7	CASTHTGDLYEQYF	TGTGCCAGCACCCATACAGGGGATCTCTACGAGCAGTACTTC
TRBV28	-	TRBD1	TRBJ1-6	CASSSVDRSSYNSPLHF	TGTGCCAGCAGTTCAGTGGACAGGAGCTCCTATAATTCACCCCTCCACTTT
TRBV4-1	few	TRBD1	TRBJ2-7	CASSQTPGTGAYEQYF	TGCGCCAGCAGCCAGACACCCGGGACAGGGGCATACGAGCAGTACTTC
TRBV5-5	-	TRBD1	TRBJ2-7	CASSLGSLQGREDYEQYF	TGTGCCAGCAGCTTGGGATCTTTACAGGGGCGAGAAGATTACGAGCAGTACTTC
TRBV19	many	-	TRBJ1-5	CASSIEARGESQPQHF	TGTGCCAGTAGTATAGAAGCCAGGGGTGAGTCTCAGCCCCAGCATTTT
TRBV13	-	TRBD1	TRBJ2-1	CASTRDRGTYNEQFF	TGTGCCAGCACCAGAGACAGGGGCACCTACAATGAGCAGTTCTTC
TRBV27	-	-	TRBJ2-7	CASSLSPTYEQYF	TGTGCCAGCAGTTTATCCCCCACCTACGAGCAGTACTTC
TRBV4-1	-	-	TRBJ1-5	CASSQGNSNQPQHF	TGCGCCAGCAGTCAGGGAAATAGCAATCAGCCCCAGCATTTT
TRBV14	-	-	TRBJ2-2	CASSQASGGTGELFF	TGTGCCAGCAGCCAAGCCTCAGGGGGGACCGGGGAGCTGTTTTTT
TRBV7-2	once	-	TRBJ1-5	CASSRTVLSNQPQHF	TGTGCCAGCAGCAGGACAGTTTTGAGCAATCAGCCCCAGCATTTT
TRBV6-5	-	-	TRBJ1-5	CASRTHTAGSQPQHF	TGTGCCAGCAGGACCCACACAGCGGGAAGTCAGCCCCAGCATTTT
TRBV5-4	-	TRBD2	TRBJ2-7	CASNPLRGLAGYSYEQYF	TGTGCCAGCAACCCCTTAAGGGGACTAGCGGGCTACTCCTACGAGCAGTACTTC
TRBV7-2	-	-	TRBJ2-4	CASSFPPGTFADPKNIQYF	TGTGCCAGCAGCTTCCCCCCCGGGACTTTTGCGGATCCCAAAAACATTCAGTACTTC
TRBV11-2	-	TRBD1	TRBJ2-5	CASSTRTGWGETQYF	TGTGCCAGCAGCACCCGGACAGGGTGGGGGGAGACCCAGTACTTC
TRBV29-1	few	TRBD2	TRBJ2-1	CSAKEGSGAGVADEQFF	TGCAGCGCCAAAGAGGGGAGTGGAGCGGGAGTTGCGGATGAGCAGTTCTTC
TRBV28	-	TRBD1	TRBJ2-7	CASSSAGTGSSYEQYF	TGTGCCAGCAGTAGCGCCGGGACAGGGAGTTCCTACGAGCAGTACTTC
TRBV7-2	-	TRBD1	TRBJ2-5	CASSLNRGEETQYF	TGTGCCAGCAGCTTAAACAGGGGCGAAGAGACCCAGTACTTC
TRBV3-1/TRBV3-2	-	-	TRBJ2-3	CASSPSTDTQYF	TGTGCCAGCAGCCCTAGCACAGATACGCAGTATTTT
TRBV24-1	-	TRBD2	TRBJ2-2	CATSDVGLADTGELFF	TGTGCCACCAGTGACGTGGGACTAGCGGACACCGGGGAGCTGTTTTTT
TRBV5-5	-	-	TRBJ2-1	CASSWLSGSYNEQFF	TGTGCCAGCAGCTGGCTCAGCGGGTCCTACAATGAGCAGTTCTTC
TRBV27	-	TRBD2	TRBJ2-2	CASSFGLGNTGELFF	TGTGCCAGCAGTTTTGGACTAGGTAACACCGGGGAGCTGTTTTTT
TRBV9	many	TRBD2	TRBJ2-1	CASSYRLGLAGGLSYNEQFF	TGTGCCAGCAGCTACCGCCTTGGACTAGCGGGGGGCCTCTCCTACAATGAGCAGTTCTTC
TRBV10-3	-	-	TRBJ1-1	CAISESISGRSTEAFF	TGTGCCATCAGTGAGTCGATATCAGGGCGAAGCACTGAAGCTTTCTTT
TRBV7-3	-	-	TRBJ2-1	CASSLSGRGFGSSYNEQFF	TGTGCCAGCAGCCTAAGCGGGCGTGGATTCGGGAGCTCCTACAATGAGCAGTTCTTC
TRBV29-1	-	-	TRBJ2-7	CSVFQSQTSLPYEQYF	TGCAGCGTTTTCCAATCCCAAACCTCACTCCCCTACGAGCAGTACTTC
TRBV28	-	TRBD1	TRBJ1-5	CASSLGDRVSGQPQHF	TGTGCCAGCAGTTTAGGGGACAGGGTATCAGGGCAGCCCCAGCATTTT
TRBV28	-	TRBD2	TRBJ2-5	CASSLAGGPSPQYF	TGTGCCAGCAGTTTAGCGGGAGGGCCGTCCCCCCAGTACTTC
TRBV2	-	TRBD2	TRBJ2-1	CASSELEGLAGGNEQFF	TGTGCCAGCAGTGAATTGGAAGGACTAGCGGGGGGCAATGAGCAGTTCTTC
TRBV25-1	-	-	TRBJ2-2	CASSARRTGELFF	TGTGCCAGCAGTGCTAGGAGGACCGGGGAGCTGTTTTTT
TRBV6-5	-	-	TRBJ2-7	CASKPGTGAYEQYF	TGTGCCAGCAAACCCGGGACTGGAGCCTACGAGCAGTACTTC
TRBV7-2	-	TRBD1	TRBJ2-3	CASSVDRGRVDTQYF	TGTGCCAGCAGCGTGGACAGGGGGCGGGTAGATACGCAGTATTTT
TRBV7-2	-	-	TRBJ2-5	CASSPQETQYF	TGTGCCAGCAGTCCCCAGGAGACCCAGTACTTC